This TCR beta chain was recorded in a study of T-cell reconstitution after alpha-beta-depleted transplantation in children. This clonotype was found a few times. The antigen is unknown. Overall study findings and caveats: The authors attributed T-cell counts and diversity one year after transplant mostly to newly produced T cells. It was surviving recipient T cells and thymic progenitors that gave some patients high TCRbeta diversity at day 60. Reportedly, alpha-beta T cells present about two months post-transplant originated from several hundred expanded clones of graft origin.

Losses at the gene ends were 4 bases for V and 9 bases for J; bases not matched to a gene: 2. Germline V gene lookup returns CDR1 MNHEY and CDR2 SVGEGT. The CDR3 contains 11 residues. TCRbeta library preparation incorporated unique molecular identifiers. TCRdb analysed the PCR reads with MiXCR anew, one entry per CDR3 protein. In the table there are roughly 28,000 distinct CDR3 sequences, over 15% of which are singletons. The receptor's source is a male patient under 10 years old who had a stem cell transplant for acute lymphoblastic leukemia, so the T cells may come from the graft donor. This sequence joins TRBV6-2 or TRBV6-3 and TRBJ1-1, with 7 bases lining up with TRBD1. The sequencing here drew on PBMCs, mostly from graft donor cells, taken 60 days after TCRalphabeta/CD19-depleted stem cell transplant. The CDR3 DNA follows: TGTGCCAGCAGTTGGACAGGACAAGCTTTCTTT. This sequence encodes CASSWTGQAFF.